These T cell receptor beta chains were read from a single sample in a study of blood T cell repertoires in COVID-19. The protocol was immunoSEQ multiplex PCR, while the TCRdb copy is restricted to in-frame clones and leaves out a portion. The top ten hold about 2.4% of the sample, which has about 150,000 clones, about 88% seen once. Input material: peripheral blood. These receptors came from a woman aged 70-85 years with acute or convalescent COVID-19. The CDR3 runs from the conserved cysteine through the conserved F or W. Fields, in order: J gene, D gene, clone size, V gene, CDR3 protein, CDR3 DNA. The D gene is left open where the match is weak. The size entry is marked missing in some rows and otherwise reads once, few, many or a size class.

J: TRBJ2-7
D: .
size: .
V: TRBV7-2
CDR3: CASSLASGFKGEQYF
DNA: TGTGCCAGCAGCTTAGCGAGCGGATTTAAGGGCGAGCAGTACTTC

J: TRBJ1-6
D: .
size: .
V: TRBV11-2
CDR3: CASSLASGPHSPLHF
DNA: TGTGCCAGCAGCTTAGCGTCAGGCCCGCATTCACCCCTCCACTTT

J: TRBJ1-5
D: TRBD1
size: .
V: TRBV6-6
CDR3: CASSTGQQYSNQPQHF
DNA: TGTGCCAGCAGTACGGGACAGCAATATAGCAATCAGCCCCAGCATTTT

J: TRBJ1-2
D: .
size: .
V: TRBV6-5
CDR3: CATSLTGNYGYTF
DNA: TGTGCCACCTCATTAACAGGGAACTATGGCTACACCTTC

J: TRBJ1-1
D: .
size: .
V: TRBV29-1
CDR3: CSVLTAVPKAFF
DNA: TGCAGCGTTCTAACAGCGGTCCCAAAAGCTTTCTTT

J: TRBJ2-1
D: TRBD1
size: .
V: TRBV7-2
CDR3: CASSPIGTGGAYEQFF
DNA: TGTGCCAGCAGCCCGATCGGGACAGGGGGCGCCTATGAGCAGTTCTTC

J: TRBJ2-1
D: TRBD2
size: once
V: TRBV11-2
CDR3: CASSFTSGGAGEQFF
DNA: TGTGCCAGCAGCTTCACTAGCGGGGGGGCCGGCGAGCAGTTCTTC

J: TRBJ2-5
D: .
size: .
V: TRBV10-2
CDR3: CASSEMGSSETQYF
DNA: TGCGCCAGCAGTGAGATGGGTAGCAGCGAGACCCAGTACTTC

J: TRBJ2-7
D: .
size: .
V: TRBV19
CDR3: CASSLFGSSEQYF
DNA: TGTGCCAGTAGCCTATTCGGGTCGTCCGAGCAGTACTTC

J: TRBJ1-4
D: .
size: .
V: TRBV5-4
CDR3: CASSRRGGGVNEKLFF
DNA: TGTGCCAGCAGCCGACGAGGGGGGGGAGTTAATGAAAAACTGTTTTTT

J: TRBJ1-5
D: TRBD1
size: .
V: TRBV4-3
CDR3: CASSQAHRGQPQHF
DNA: TGCGCCAGCAGCCAAGCCCACAGGGGTCAGCCCCAGCATTTT

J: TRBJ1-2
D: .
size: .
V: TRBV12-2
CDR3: CASRSQTYRIYGYTF
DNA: TGTGCAAGTCGCTCCCAAACCTACAGAATCTATGGCTACACCTTC

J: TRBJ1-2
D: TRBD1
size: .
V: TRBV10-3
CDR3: CAISGDRPGGGYTF
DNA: TGTGCCATCAGTGGGGACAGGCCAGGCGGGGGCTACACCTTC

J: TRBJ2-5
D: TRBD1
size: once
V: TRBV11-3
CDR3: CASSLRGTGETQYF
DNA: TGTGCCAGCAGCCTCAGGGGGACCGGGGAGACCCAGTACTTC

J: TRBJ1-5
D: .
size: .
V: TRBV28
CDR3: CASSPRGGARQPQHF
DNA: TGTGCCAGCAGTCCCCGCGGGGGCGCTCGGCAGCCCCAGCATTTT

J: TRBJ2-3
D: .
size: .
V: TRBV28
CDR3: CASSSNTDTQYF
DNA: TGTGCCAGCAGTTCCAACACAGATACGCAGTATTTT

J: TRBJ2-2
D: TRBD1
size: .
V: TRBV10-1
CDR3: CASSESGTGNTGELFF
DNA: TGCGCCAGCAGTGAATCCGGGACAGGGAACACCGGGGAGCTGTTTTTT

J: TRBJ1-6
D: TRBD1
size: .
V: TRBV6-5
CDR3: CASSPALDRASPLHF
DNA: TGTGCCAGCTCCCCAGCGTTGGACAGGGCTTCACCCCTCCACTTT

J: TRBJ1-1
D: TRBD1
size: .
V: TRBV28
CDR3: CASSLTGGPNTEAFF
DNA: TGTGCCAGCAGTCTCACAGGGGGTCCGAACACTGAAGCTTTCTTT

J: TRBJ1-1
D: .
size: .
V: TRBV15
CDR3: CATSSLGGPMNTEAFF
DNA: TGTGCCACCAGTTCTCTAGGGGGACCTATGAACACTGAAGCTTTCTTT

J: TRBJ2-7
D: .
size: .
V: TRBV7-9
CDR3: CASSLDTSPPGDREQYF
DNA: TGTGCCAGCAGCTTAGACACCTCCCCTCCCGGGGATCGGGAGCAGTACTTC

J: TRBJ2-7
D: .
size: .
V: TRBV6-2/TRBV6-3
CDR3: CASSRLTGSYEQYF
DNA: TGTGCCAGCAGTCGATTGACAGGTTCCTACGAGCAGTACTTC

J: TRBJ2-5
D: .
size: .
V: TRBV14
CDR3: CASSQAGLPRETQYF
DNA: TGTGCCAGCAGCCAAGCGGGACTCCCACGAGAGACCCAGTACTTC

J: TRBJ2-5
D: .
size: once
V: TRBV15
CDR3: CATAMGRETQYF
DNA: TGTGCCACAGCCATGGGGAGGGAGACCCAGTACTTC

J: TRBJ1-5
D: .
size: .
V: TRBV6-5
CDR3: CASSYPGTPVEHF
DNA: TGTGCCAGCAGTTATCCCGGGACTCCCGTGGAGCATTTT

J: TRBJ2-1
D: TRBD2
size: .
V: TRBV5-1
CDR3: CASSLVAGGNNEQFF
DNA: TGCGCCAGCAGCTTGGTTGCGGGGGGGAACAATGAGCAGTTCTTC

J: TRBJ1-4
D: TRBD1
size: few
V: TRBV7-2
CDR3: CASSGQGATNEKLFF
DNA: TGTGCCAGCAGCGGACAGGGGGCTACTAATGAAAAACTGTTTTTT

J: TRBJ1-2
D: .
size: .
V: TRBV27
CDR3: CASSARTDLLNYGYTF
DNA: TGTGCCAGCAGTGCCCGGACAGACTTACTAAACTATGGCTACACCTTC

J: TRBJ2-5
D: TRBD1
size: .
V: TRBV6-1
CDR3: CASSEPDRGLIETQYF
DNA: TGTGCCAGCAGTGAACCGGACAGGGGGCTTATCGAGACCCAGTACTTC

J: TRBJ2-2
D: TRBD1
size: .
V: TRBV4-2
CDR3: CASSRSTGGGAGELFF
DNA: TGTGCCAGCAGCCGATCGACAGGGGGCGGTGCCGGGGAGCTGTTTTTT

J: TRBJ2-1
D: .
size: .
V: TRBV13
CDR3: CASSLGGEALNEQFF
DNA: TGTGCCAGCAGCTTAGGGGGGGAGGCTCTGAATGAGCAGTTCTTC

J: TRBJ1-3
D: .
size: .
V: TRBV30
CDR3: CAWSRTAGVYVSGNTIYF
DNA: TGTGCCTGGTCCCGGACGGCAGGGGTCTACGTCTCTGGAAACACCATATATTTT

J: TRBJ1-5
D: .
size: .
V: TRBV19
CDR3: CASSIDSRKPQHF
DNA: TGTGCCAGTAGTATTGACAGTCGAAAGCCCCAGCATTTT

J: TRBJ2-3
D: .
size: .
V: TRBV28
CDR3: CASSFAGRQADTQYF
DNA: TGTGCCAGCAGTTTTGCGGGGCGCCAGGCAGATACGCAGTATTTT

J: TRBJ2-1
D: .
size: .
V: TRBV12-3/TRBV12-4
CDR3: CASTNRNEQFF
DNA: TGTGCCAGCACAAACAGAAATGAGCAGTTCTTC

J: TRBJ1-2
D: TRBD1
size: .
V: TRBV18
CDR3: CASSPSKGARYGYTF
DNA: TGTGCCAGCTCACCATCCAAGGGGGCGAGATATGGCTACACCTTC

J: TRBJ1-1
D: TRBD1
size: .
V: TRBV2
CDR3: CASSPGQGTNTEAFF
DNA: TGTGCCAGCAGTCCGGGACAGGGTACGAACACTGAAGCTTTCTTT

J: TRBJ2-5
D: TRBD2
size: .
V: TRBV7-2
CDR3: CASSLAGDPRETQYF
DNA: TGTGCCAGCAGCTTGGCGGGAGACCCCCGGGAGACCCAGTACTTC

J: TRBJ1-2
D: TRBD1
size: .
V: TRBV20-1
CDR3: CSASGTGGYTF
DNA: TGCAGTGCTAGCGGGACAGGAGGCTACACCTTC

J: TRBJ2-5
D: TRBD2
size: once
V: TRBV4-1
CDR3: CASSQPSGGVVQYF
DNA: TGCGCCAGCAGCCAACCCAGCGGGGGGGTAGTCCAGTACTTC

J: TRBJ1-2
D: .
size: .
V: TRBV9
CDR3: CASSVASADYGYTF
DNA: TGTGCCAGCAGCGTAGCGTCGGCGGATTATGGCTACACCTTC

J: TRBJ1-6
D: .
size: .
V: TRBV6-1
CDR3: CASSEILVTSDNSPLHF
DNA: TGTGCCAGCAGTGAAATTTTGGTCACATCCGATAATTCACCCCTCCACTTT

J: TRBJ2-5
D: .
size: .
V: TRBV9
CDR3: CASSGNGTGRETQYF
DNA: TGTGCCAGCAGCGGAAATGGTACAGGGAGAGAGACCCAGTACTTC

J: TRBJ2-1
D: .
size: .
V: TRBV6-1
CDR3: CASSESLAIDEQFF
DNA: TGTGCCAGCAGTGAAAGTCTAGCGATCGATGAGCAGTTCTTC

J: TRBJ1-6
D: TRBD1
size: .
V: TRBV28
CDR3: CASRTRTGTNSPLHF
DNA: TGTGCCAGCAGAACCCGGACAGGGACGAATTCACCCCTCCACTTT

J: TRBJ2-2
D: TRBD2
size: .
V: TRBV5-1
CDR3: CASSPTSGGNTGELFF
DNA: TGCGCCAGCAGCCCGACTAGCGGGGGTAACACCGGGGAGCTGTTTTTT

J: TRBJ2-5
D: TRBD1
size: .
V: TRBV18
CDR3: CASSPPSGGSRETQYF
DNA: TGTGCCAGCTCACCACCATCAGGGGGCAGTCGGGAGACCCAGTACTTC

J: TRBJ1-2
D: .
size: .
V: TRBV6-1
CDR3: CASSDSPRYGYTF
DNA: TGTGCCAGCAGTGACAGTCCTCGCTATGGCTACACCTTC